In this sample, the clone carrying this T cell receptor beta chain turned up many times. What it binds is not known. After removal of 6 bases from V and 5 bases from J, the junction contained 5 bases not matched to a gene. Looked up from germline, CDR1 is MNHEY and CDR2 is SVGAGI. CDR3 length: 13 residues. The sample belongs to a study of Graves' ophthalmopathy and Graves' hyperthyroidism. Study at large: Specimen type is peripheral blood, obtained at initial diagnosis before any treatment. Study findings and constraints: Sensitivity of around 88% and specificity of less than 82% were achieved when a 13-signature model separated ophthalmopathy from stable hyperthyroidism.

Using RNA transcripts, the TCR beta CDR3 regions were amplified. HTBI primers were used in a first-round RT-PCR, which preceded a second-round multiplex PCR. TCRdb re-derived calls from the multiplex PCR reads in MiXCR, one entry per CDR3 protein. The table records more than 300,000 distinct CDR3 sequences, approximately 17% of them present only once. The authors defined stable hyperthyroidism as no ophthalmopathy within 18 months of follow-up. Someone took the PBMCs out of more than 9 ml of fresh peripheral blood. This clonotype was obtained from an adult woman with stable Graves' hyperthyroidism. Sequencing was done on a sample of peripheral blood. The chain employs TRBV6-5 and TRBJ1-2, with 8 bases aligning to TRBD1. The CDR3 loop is CASSYRTGYGYTF. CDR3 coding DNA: TGTGCCAGCAGCTACCGGACAGGGTATGGCTACACCTTC.